The rows below give T cell receptor beta chains drawn from one sample of a study of control samples from healthy donors and cancer patients. The data were produced by immunoSEQ multiplex PCR, yet TCRdb's version contains in-frame clones alone and is incomplete. The repertoire consists of around 230,000 clones, with about 94% occurring once and the leading ten covering more than 1.3%. Sequencing was carried out using blood. The receptors here all came from a man aged 45-60 years in good health. CDR3s include the opening cysteine and the closing phenylalanine or tryptophan. The order of the fields is clone size, D gene, J gene, V gene, CDR3 DNA, CDR3 protein. The D gene is left open where the match is weak. Clone size appears in some rows only: once, few, many, or a class for an expanded clone.

abundance: once; d_gene: .; j_gene: TRBJ2-3; v_gene: TRBV6-1; CDR3nt: TGTGCCAGCAGTGAAGCCGCCACAGATACGCAGTATTTT; CDR3aa: CASSEAATDTQYF
abundance: .; d_gene: TRBD1; j_gene: TRBJ1-4; v_gene: TRBV3-1/TRBV3-2; CDR3nt: TGTGCCAGCAGCCAAGCCTTATCGGACAGGGGCGGAAATGAAAAACTGTTTTTT; CDR3aa: CASSQALSDRGGNEKLFF
abundance: .; d_gene: .; j_gene: TRBJ2-5; v_gene: TRBV5-1; CDR3nt: TGCGCCAGCAGCTTGGACATAGAGGAGACCCAGTACTTC; CDR3aa: CASSLDIEETQYF
abundance: .; d_gene: TRBD1; j_gene: TRBJ1-5; v_gene: TRBV28; CDR3nt: TGTGCCAGCACCCCAGGGGGGGGATATCAGCCCCAGCATTTT; CDR3aa: CASTPGGGYQPQHF
abundance: .; d_gene: TRBD2; j_gene: TRBJ2-5; v_gene: TRBV19; CDR3nt: TGTGCCAGTAGTATTAACGGGGGGGGCTTGGAGACCCAGTACTTC; CDR3aa: CASSINGGGLETQYF
abundance: once; d_gene: .; j_gene: TRBJ2-7; v_gene: TRBV5-1; CDR3nt: TGCGCCAGCAGCTTGTATGAAGGAGCCGAGCAGTACTTC; CDR3aa: CASSLYEGAEQYF
abundance: .; d_gene: TRBD1; j_gene: TRBJ1-6; v_gene: TRBV18; CDR3nt: TGTGCCAGCTCTAAGGACAGGGATAATTCACCCCTCCACTTT; CDR3aa: CASSKDRDNSPLHF
abundance: .; d_gene: .; j_gene: TRBJ1-3; v_gene: TRBV7-2; CDR3nt: TGTGCCAGCAGCTCTACAGACAGGATGGGAAACACCATATATTTT; CDR3aa: CASSSTDRMGNTIYF
abundance: once; d_gene: .; j_gene: TRBJ1-1; v_gene: TRBV28; CDR3nt: TGTGCCAGCAGTCCCCACGGGGCCGGGAACACTGAAGCTTTCTTT; CDR3aa: CASSPHGAGNTEAFF
abundance: .; d_gene: .; j_gene: TRBJ1-2; v_gene: TRBV3-1/TRBV3-2; CDR3nt: TGTGCCAGCAGCCAACCAGGAGCTAACTATGGCTACACCTTC; CDR3aa: CASSQPGANYGYTF
abundance: .; d_gene: .; j_gene: TRBJ2-2; v_gene: TRBV3-1/TRBV3-2; CDR3nt: TGTGCCAGCAGCCATTTGACCGGGGAGCTGTTTTTT; CDR3aa: CASSHLTGELFF
abundance: .; d_gene: .; j_gene: TRBJ1-1; v_gene: TRBV7-9; CDR3nt: TGTGCCAGCAGCCGAACCGGGACACGGGGCACTGAAGCTTTCTTT; CDR3aa: CASSRTGTRGTEAFF
abundance: .; d_gene: .; j_gene: TRBJ2-5; v_gene: TRBV2; CDR3nt: TGTGCCAGCAGTTGGACACGCCAAGAGACCCAGTACTTC; CDR3aa: CASSWTRQETQYF
abundance: .; d_gene: .; j_gene: TRBJ1-1; v_gene: TRBV12-3/TRBV12-4; CDR3nt: TGTGCCAGCAGTGGGAGGGCAGGGGTCGTGGCTTTCTTT; CDR3aa: CASSGRAGVVAFF
abundance: .; d_gene: .; j_gene: TRBJ1-5; v_gene: TRBV6-5; CDR3nt: TGTGCCAGCACGTGGGGCAGCAATCAGCCCCAGCATTTT; CDR3aa: CASTWGSNQPQHF
abundance: .; d_gene: TRBD1; j_gene: TRBJ1-1; v_gene: TRBV6-5; CDR3nt: TGTGCCAGCCGGACAGGGGGAGAAAACACTGAAGCTTTCTTT; CDR3aa: CASRTGGENTEAFF
abundance: .; d_gene: TRBD1; j_gene: TRBJ1-1; v_gene: TRBV5-1; CDR3nt: TGCGCCAGCAGCTTTGGGACAGGGGGCGTTTCGGTCACTGAAGCTTTCTTT; CDR3aa: CASSFGTGGVSVTEAFF
abundance: .; d_gene: TRBD1; j_gene: TRBJ2-1; v_gene: TRBV11-2; CDR3nt: TGTGCCAGCAGCAGCGACATAGGGGGCTGGGATGAGCAGTTCTTC; CDR3aa: CASSSDIGGWDEQFF
abundance: few; d_gene: .; j_gene: TRBJ2-5; v_gene: TRBV4-3; CDR3nt: TGCGCCAGCAGCCAAGATTGGATCCGGGGCCAAGAGACCCAGTACTTC; CDR3aa: CASSQDWIRGQETQYF
abundance: .; d_gene: TRBD1; j_gene: TRBJ2-5; v_gene: TRBV2; CDR3nt: TGTGCCAGCAGCGAACAGGGGGAAGGTAGAGAGACCCAGTACTTC; CDR3aa: CASSEQGEGRETQYF
abundance: many; d_gene: .; j_gene: TRBJ1-1; v_gene: TRBV30; CDR3nt: TGTGCCTGGAGTGAAAACCGAGAAGCTTTCTTT; CDR3aa: CAWSENREAFF
abundance: .; d_gene: .; j_gene: TRBJ1-2; v_gene: TRBV5-1; CDR3nt: TGCGCCAGCAGCTTGGATGGCGGCAGGGGAAACTATGGCTACACCTTC; CDR3aa: CASSLDGGRGNYGYTF
abundance: .; d_gene: .; j_gene: TRBJ1-3; v_gene: TRBV3-1/TRBV3-2; CDR3nt: TGTGCCAGCAGCCCCTACAGGCTCTCTGGAAACACCATATATTTT; CDR3aa: CASSPYRLSGNTIYF
abundance: .; d_gene: .; j_gene: TRBJ1-5; v_gene: TRBV2; CDR3nt: TGTGCCAGCAGCGACGACAGGAAGAATCAGCCCCAGCATTTT; CDR3aa: CASSDDRKNQPQHF
abundance: once; d_gene: .; j_gene: TRBJ2-7; v_gene: TRBV5-1; CDR3nt: TGCGCCAGCAGGGGGAGTCAGGGATTAGCCTACGAGCAGTACTTC; CDR3aa: CASRGSQGLAYEQYF
abundance: .; d_gene: .; j_gene: TRBJ1-6; v_gene: TRBV18; CDR3nt: TGTGCCAGCTCACCGGAGCGGAATAATTCACCCCTCCACTTT; CDR3aa: CASSPERNNSPLHF
abundance: .; d_gene: .; j_gene: TRBJ2-7; v_gene: TRBV28; CDR3nt: TGTGCCAGCAGTTTCTCGGGGGGCCGGAACTACGAGCAGTACTTC; CDR3aa: CASSFSGGRNYEQYF
abundance: .; d_gene: TRBD1; j_gene: TRBJ2-7; v_gene: TRBV6-5; CDR3nt: TGTGCCAGCAGTTACCGAGACAGGGGGTCCTACGAGCAGTACTTC; CDR3aa: CASSYRDRGSYEQYF
abundance: .; d_gene: TRBD2; j_gene: TRBJ2-3; v_gene: TRBV7-9; CDR3nt: TGTGCCAGCAGCCTCTTAGCGGGGGGGCCTGATACGCAGTATTTT; CDR3aa: CASSLLAGGPDTQYF
abundance: few; d_gene: .; j_gene: TRBJ1-5; v_gene: TRBV5-1; CDR3nt: TGCGCCAGCACCTTTCTCCCCGGCAATCAGCCCCAGCATTTT; CDR3aa: CASTFLPGNQPQHF
abundance: .; d_gene: TRBD1; j_gene: TRBJ1-1; v_gene: TRBV25-1; CDR3nt: TGTGCCAGCAGTGCAACCCAGGGGGCCGGAGTCTGGCTCACTGAAGCTTTCTTT; CDR3aa: CASSATQGAGVWLTEAFF
abundance: .; d_gene: .; j_gene: TRBJ1-6; v_gene: TRBV27; CDR3nt: TGTGCCAGCAGTTTAGCTGTGGACAGTTCACCCCTCCACTTT; CDR3aa: CASSLAVDSSPLHF
abundance: once; d_gene: .; j_gene: TRBJ1-2; v_gene: TRBV5-1; CDR3nt: TGCGCCAGCAGCTTGGAAGGGCCAAAGGATGGCTACACCTTC; CDR3aa: CASSLEGPKDGYTF
abundance: .; d_gene: .; j_gene: TRBJ1-5; v_gene: TRBV6-6; CDR3nt: TGTGCCAGCGGGAGTGATCAGCCCCAGCATTTT; CDR3aa: CASGSDQPQHF
abundance: .; d_gene: .; j_gene: TRBJ2-2; v_gene: TRBV6-5; CDR3nt: TGTGCCAGCAGTTACCCGACAGGCCAGGCAGGAGGGGAGCTGTTTTTT; CDR3aa: CASSYPTGQAGGELFF